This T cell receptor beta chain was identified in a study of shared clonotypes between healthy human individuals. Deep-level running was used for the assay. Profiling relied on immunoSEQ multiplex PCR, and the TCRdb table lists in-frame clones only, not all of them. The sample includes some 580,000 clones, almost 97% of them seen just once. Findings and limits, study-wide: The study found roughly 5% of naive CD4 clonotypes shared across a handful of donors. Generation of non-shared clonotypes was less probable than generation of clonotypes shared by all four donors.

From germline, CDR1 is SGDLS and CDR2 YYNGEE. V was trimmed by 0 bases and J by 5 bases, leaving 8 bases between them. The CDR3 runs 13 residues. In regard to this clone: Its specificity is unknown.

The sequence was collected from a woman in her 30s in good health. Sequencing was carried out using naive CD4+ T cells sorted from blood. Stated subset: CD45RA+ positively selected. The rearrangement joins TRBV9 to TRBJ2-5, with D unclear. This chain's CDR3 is CASSVGPMETQYF. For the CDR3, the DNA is TGTGCCAGCAGCGTAGGACCAATGGAGACCCAGTACTTC.